A selection of T cell receptor beta chains follows, all from one sample in a study of tumor-infiltrating lymphocytes in localized non-small cell lung cancer. Using immunoSEQ multiplex PCR, the repertoire was profiled, and TCRdb retains in-frame clones only, with some absent. The sample carries tens of thousands of clones, roughly 64% recorded once. The specimen was lung tumor tissue. These receptors were collected from a human donor with non-small cell lung cancer. CDR3s include the opening cysteine and the closing phenylalanine or tryptophan. Each record gives: CDR3 protein, CDR3 DNA, D gene, clone size, J gene, V gene. The D gene is left open where the match is weak. Clone size, where shown, is once, few, many, or a class for clones that have expanded.

CASSGGETQYF	TGTGCCAGCAGCGGTGGAGAGACCCAGTACTTC	.	.	TRBJ2-5	TRBV7-7
CASSYQGLASHEQYF	TGTGCCAGCAGTTACCAGGGACTAGCGTCCCACGAGCAGTACTTC	TRBD2	once	TRBJ2-7	TRBV9
CASSLTPDTQYF	TGTGCCAGCAGCTTAACACCAGACACGCAGTATTTT	.	.	TRBJ2-3	TRBV7-3
CASSFWKGTEAFF	TGTGCCAGCAGCTTTTGGAAGGGAACCGAAGCTTTCTTT	.	few	TRBJ1-1	TRBV5-4
CASSLTGSGTEAFF	TGCGCCAGCAGCTTAACAGGGAGTGGAACTGAAGCTTTCTTT	.	.	TRBJ1-1	TRBV5-1
CASSKEAGSSYEQYF	TGCGCCAGCAGCAAGGAAGCGGGATCTTCCTACGAGCAGTACTTC	TRBD2	.	TRBJ2-7	TRBV5-1
CASSSIQSNQPQHF	TGTGCCAGCAGTTCAATCCAGAGCAATCAGCCCCAGCATTTT	.	.	TRBJ1-5	TRBV28
CASSLLVTQINSGNTIYF	TGTGCCAGCAGCTTATTGGTAACGCAGATAAACTCTGGAAACACCATATATTTT	.	few	TRBJ1-3	TRBV7-9
CASSDFSGTSGRSVNEQYF	TGTGCCAGCAGTGATTTTAGCGGGACTAGCGGGAGGAGTGTGAACGAGCAGTACTTC	TRBD2	.	TRBJ2-7	TRBV6-1
CASSSQEGLRYGYTF	TGTGCCAGCAGTTCCCAGGAGGGGCTAAGATATGGCTACACCTTC	.	once	TRBJ1-2	TRBV28
CASSYSGGGAGYTF	TGTGCCAGCAGTTACTCGGGAGGGGGCGCTGGCTACACCTTC	TRBD1	few	TRBJ1-2	TRBV6-5
CASSLLADDQETQYF	TGCGCCAGCAGCTTGCTAGCCGACGATCAAGAGACCCAGTACTTC	.	.	TRBJ2-5	TRBV5-1
CASNGWGTDTQYF	TGTGCCAGCAACGGTTGGGGGACAGATACGCAGTATTTT	.	few	TRBJ2-3	TRBV9
CASSKQGAGELFF	TGTGCCAGCAGTAAACAGGGCGCCGGGGAGCTGTTTTTT	.	.	TRBJ2-2	TRBV6-5
CARSTDSNQPQHF	TGTGCCAGGAGCACTGATAGCAATCAGCCCCAGCATTTT	.	.	TRBJ1-5	TRBV9
CASIQSSTDTQYF	TGTGCCAGCATCCAGAGTAGCACAGATACGCAGTATTTT	.	.	TRBJ2-3	TRBV2
CASTFGAGAYEQYF	TGTGCCAGCACCTTTGGAGCGGGGGCCTACGAGCAGTACTTC	TRBD2	.	TRBJ2-7	TRBV6-5
CAISESGGRDSEAFF	TGTGCCATCAGTGAGTCTGGGGGGCGCGACTCTGAAGCTTTCTTT	.	once	TRBJ1-1	TRBV10-3
CASKRTVGFGNTIYF	TGTGCCAGTAAGAGGACGGTGGGATTTGGAAACACCATATATTTT	.	.	TRBJ1-3	TRBV19
CASSLDGDGETQYF	TGTGCCAGCAGCTTGGACGGCGACGGAGAGACCCAGTACTTC	.	.	TRBJ2-5	TRBV5-4
CASSRGQGLPGELFF	TGCGCCAGCAGCCGGGGACAGGGGTTACCCGGGGAGCTGTTTTTT	TRBD1	.	TRBJ2-2	TRBV4-1
CASSSGLAYKETQYF	TGTGCCAGCAGCTCCGGACTAGCGTACAAAGAGACCCAGTACTTC	TRBD2	.	TRBJ2-5	TRBV7-9
CAWSVLRGGDTQYF	TGTGCCTGGAGTGTACTGCGGGGCGGTGATACGCAGTATTTT	.	.	TRBJ2-3	TRBV30
CASSEARSDEQFF	TGTGCCAGCAGTGAAGCTAGGAGCGATGAGCAGTTCTTC	.	.	TRBJ2-1	TRBV2
CASELSNGNYEQYF	TGTGCCAGCGAATTGTCCAACGGAAACTACGAGCAGTACTTC	.	.	TRBJ2-7	TRBV6-1
CASSLVSGRAGEQYF	TGTGCCAGCAGCTTAGTGAGCGGGAGGGCCGGCGAGCAGTACTTC	TRBD2	medium-sized	TRBJ2-7	TRBV7-9
CASSEALRVRGRGEDYF	TGTGCCAGCAGTGAAGCGCTTCGGGTCAGGGGACGGGGCGAGGATTACTTC	.	.	TRBJ2-7	TRBV6-1
CSVGGGTGELFF	TGCAGCGTTGGCGGGGGGACCGGGGAGCTGTTTTTT	TRBD2	.	TRBJ2-2	TRBV29-1
CASRRSNEQFF	TGCGCCAGCAGAAGATCCAATGAGCAGTTCTTC	.	few	TRBJ2-1	TRBV5-1
CASRLGQGADEKLFF	TGTGCCAGTAGGCTTGGACAGGGGGCGGATGAAAAACTGTTTTTT	TRBD1	few	TRBJ1-4	TRBV19
CASSDLEGGAAYEQYF	TGCGCCAGCAGTGACCTCGAGGGGGGCGCAGCCTACGAGCAGTACTTC	.	few	TRBJ2-7	TRBV10-2
CASGRGYGETQYF	TGTGCCAGCGGACGGGGGTATGGAGAGACCCAGTACTTC	.	.	TRBJ2-5	TRBV6-5